Listed below are T cell receptor beta chains from one sample, sequenced in a study of cytomegalovirus exposure and HLA in healthy donors. Libraries were prepared by immunoSEQ multiplex PCR; TCRdb keeps only in-frame clonotypes and omits some of them. The sample has roughly 100,000 clones; around 74% are singletons. The sequencing sample was made of PBMCs. The receptors were sampled from a man aged 35 to 55 in good health and CMV-seropositive. Each CDR3 is given without its conserved first and last residue.

V gene	J gene	CDR3 length	CDR3 protein
TRBV4-1	TRBJ2-1	13	ASSHPVGIAGAQF
TRBV29-1	TRBJ2-3	10	SARTGTDTQY
TRBV28	TRBJ2-7	12	ASSTTKLPYEQY
TRBV5-1	TRBJ2-1	16	ASSSVTGVGAGGSQQF
TRBV2	TRBJ2-1	12	ASSVTGVINEQF
TRBV25-1	TRBJ1-1	12	ASSTTQAGPRLF
TRBV2	TRBJ2-5	11	ASRWDSQETQY
TRBV11-3	TRBJ2-1	12	ASSPIGGYNEQF
TRBV6-6	TRBJ1-1	14	ASSYLGANRGAEAF
TRBV6-6	TRBJ2-5	12	ASSPWADRETQY
TRBV10-2	TRBJ2-3	13	ASRGTSGSTDTQY
TRBV28	TRBJ2-6	16	ASAPGRGARSGANVLT
TRBV18	TRBJ2-3	13	ASSPGLGHTDTQY
TRBV10-3	TRBJ1-6	13	AISDGGDSYSPLH
TRBV7-2	TRBJ2-5	12	ASSLAGGQETQY